Described below is a single TCR beta chain sequence and its context. Trimming took off 4 bases at V and 1 base at J, with 13 bases between the two ends. The CDR3 is made up of 15 amino acids. The germline gives CDR1 MNHNY, CDR2 SVGAGI (reference sequence). This specimen belongs to a study of Ad26.COV2.S vaccination and SARS-CoV-2 variants. Produced via immunoSEQ multiplex PCR; TCRdb's table is partial and in-frame only. Of around 370,000 clones in the sample, about 92% were seen once. Sequencing was performed on peripheral blood, taken after recovery from COVID-19. This clonotype originated in a human donor who had recovered from COVID-19. This sequence joins TRBV6-6 and TRBJ1-1; D is undetermined. The CDR3 nucleotides read TGTGCCAGCAGTTTCCTTGTCGGTGGGAACACTGAAGCTTTCTTT. Amino acids: CASSFLVGGNTEAFF.